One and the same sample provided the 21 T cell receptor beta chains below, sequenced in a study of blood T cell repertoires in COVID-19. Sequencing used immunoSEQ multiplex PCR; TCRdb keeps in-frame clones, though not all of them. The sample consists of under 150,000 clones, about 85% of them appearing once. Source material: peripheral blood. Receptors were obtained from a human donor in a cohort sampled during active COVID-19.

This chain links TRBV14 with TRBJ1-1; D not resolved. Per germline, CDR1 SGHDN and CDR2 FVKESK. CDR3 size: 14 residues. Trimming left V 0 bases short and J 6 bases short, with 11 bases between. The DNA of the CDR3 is TGTGCCAGCAGCCAAGATTTGATCGGAGCTGAAGCTTTCTTT. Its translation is CASSQDLIGAEAFF.

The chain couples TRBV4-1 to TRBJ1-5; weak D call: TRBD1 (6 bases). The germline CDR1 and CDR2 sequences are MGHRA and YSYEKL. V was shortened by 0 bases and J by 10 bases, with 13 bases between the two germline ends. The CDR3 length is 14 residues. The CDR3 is CASSQEGVQGPQHF. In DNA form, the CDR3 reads TGCGCCAGCAGCCAAGAAGGGGTACAGGGTCCCCAGCATTTT.

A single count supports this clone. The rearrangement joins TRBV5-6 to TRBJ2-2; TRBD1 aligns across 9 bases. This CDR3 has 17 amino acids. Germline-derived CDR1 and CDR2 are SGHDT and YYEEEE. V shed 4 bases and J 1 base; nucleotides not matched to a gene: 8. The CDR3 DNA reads TGTGCCAGCAGCGGACTGACAGGGGGTAAGAACACCGGGGAGCTGTTTTTT. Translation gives CASSGLTGGKNTGELFF.

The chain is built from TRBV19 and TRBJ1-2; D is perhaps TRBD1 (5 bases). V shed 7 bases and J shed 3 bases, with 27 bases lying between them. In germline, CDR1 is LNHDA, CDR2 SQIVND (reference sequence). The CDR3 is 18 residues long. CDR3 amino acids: CASTSYRDSKQRDYGYTF. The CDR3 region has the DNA TGTGCCAGTACCTCCTACCGGGACTCGAAGCAGCGGGACTATGGCTACACCTTC.

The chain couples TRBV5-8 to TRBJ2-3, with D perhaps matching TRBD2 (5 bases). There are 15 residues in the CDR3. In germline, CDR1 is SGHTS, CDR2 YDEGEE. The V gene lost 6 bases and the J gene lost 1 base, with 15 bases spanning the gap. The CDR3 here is CASTGPGEGTDTQYF. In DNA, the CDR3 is TGTGCCAGCACCGGACCCGGGGAAGGCACAGATACGCAGTATTTT.

Here the CDR3 DNA reads TGTGCCAGCAGCCGGGGGGGGGCGGCTAACTATGGCTACACCTTC. Translated, it gives CASSRGGAANYGYTF. J is TRBJ1-2 and V is TRBV11-2, with D perhaps matching TRBD1 (6 bases). V was cut by 5 bases and J by 0 bases, with 13 bases left in between. Germline values: CDR1 SGHAT, CDR2 FQNNGV. The CDR3 contains 15 residues.

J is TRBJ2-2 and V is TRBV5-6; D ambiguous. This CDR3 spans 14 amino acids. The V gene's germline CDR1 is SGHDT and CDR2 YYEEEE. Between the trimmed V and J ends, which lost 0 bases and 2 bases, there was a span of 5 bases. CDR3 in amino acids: CASSLGLNTGELFF. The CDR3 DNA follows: TGTGCCAGCAGCTTGGGACTCAACACCGGGGAGCTGTTTTTT.

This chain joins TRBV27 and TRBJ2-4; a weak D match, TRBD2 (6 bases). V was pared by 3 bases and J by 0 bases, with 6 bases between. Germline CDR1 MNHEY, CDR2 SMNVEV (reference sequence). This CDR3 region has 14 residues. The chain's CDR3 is CASSLREAKNIQYF. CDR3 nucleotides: TGTGCCAGCAGTTTGCGGGAAGCCAAAAACATTCAGTACTTC.

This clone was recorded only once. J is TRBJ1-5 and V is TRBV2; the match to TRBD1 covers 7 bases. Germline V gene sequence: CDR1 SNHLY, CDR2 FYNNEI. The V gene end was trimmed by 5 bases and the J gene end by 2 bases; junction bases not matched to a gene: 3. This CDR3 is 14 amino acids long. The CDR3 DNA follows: TGTGCCAGCAGTCTTGGACAGGGCAATCAGCCCCAGCATTTT. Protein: CASSLGQGNQPQHF. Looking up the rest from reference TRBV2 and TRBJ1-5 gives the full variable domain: EPEVTQTPSHQVTQMGQEVILRCVPISNHLYFYWYRQILGQKVEFLVSFYNNEISEKSEIFDDQFSVERPDGSNFTLKIRSTKLEDSAMYFCASSLGQGNQPQHFGDGTRLSIL.

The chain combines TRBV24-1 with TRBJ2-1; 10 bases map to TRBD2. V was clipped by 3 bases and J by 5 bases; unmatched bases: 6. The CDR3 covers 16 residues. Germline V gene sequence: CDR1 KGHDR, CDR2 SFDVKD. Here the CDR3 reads CATSDPGLAFNNEQFF. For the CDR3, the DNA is TGTGCCACCAGTGATCCGGGACTAGCGTTCAACAATGAGCAGTTCTTC.

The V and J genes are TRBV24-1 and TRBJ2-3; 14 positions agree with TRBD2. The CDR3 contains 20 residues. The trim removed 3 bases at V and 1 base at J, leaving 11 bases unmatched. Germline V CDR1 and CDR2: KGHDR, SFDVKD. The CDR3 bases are TGTGCCACCAGTGATCAAGGGACTAGCGGGAGAGTTGGGGGCACAGATACGCAGTATTTT. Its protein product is CATSDQGTSGRVGGTDTQYF.

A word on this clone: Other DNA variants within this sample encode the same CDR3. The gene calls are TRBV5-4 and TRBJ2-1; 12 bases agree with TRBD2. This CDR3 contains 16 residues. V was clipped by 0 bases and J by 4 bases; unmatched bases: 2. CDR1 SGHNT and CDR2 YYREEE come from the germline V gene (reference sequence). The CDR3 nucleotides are TGTGCCAGCAGCTTGGGGGGACTAGCGGGTTACAATGAGCAGTTCTTC. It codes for CASSLGGLAGYNEQFF.

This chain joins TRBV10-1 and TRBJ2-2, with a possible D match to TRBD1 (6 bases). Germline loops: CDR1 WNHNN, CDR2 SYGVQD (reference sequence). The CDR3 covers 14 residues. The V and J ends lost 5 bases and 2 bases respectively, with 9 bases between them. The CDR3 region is CASSRDTNTGELFF. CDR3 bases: TGCGCCAGCAGTAGGGACACTAACACCGGGGAGCTGTTTTTT.

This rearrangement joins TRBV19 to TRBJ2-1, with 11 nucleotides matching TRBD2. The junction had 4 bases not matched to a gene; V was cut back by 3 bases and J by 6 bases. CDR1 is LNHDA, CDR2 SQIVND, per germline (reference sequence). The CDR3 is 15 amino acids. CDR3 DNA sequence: TGTGCCAGTAGTATGAATAGCGGGGGGGCCAATGAGCAGTTCTTC. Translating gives CASSMNSGGANEQFF.

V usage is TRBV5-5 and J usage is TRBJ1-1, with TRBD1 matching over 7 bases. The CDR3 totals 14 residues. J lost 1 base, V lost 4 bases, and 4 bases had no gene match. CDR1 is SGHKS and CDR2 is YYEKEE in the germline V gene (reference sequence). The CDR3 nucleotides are TGTGCCAGCAGCGCGGGACAGCAGAACACTGAAGCTTTCTTT. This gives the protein CASSAGQQNTEAFF.

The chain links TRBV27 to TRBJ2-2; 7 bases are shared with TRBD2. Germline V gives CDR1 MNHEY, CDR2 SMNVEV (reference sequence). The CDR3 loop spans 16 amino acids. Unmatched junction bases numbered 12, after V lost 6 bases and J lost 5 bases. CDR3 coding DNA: TGTGCCAGCAGCTCTCGGGGCGGGAGTCGAACCGGGGAGCTGTTTTTT. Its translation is CASSSRGGSRTGELFF.

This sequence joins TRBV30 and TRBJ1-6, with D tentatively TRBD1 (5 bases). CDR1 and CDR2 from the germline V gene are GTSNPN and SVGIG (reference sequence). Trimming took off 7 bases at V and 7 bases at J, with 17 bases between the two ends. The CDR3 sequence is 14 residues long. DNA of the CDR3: TGTGCCTTGAATGTCGGGGGATGGAATTCACCCCTCCACTTT. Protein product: CALNVGGWNSPLHF.

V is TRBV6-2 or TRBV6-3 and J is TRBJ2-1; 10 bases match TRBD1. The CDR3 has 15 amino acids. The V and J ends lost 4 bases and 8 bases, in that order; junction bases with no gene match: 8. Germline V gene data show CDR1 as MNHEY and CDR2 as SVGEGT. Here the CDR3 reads CASSSLRTGGHEQFF. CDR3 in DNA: TGTGCCAGCAGTTCGCTCCGGACAGGGGGGCATGAGCAGTTCTTC.

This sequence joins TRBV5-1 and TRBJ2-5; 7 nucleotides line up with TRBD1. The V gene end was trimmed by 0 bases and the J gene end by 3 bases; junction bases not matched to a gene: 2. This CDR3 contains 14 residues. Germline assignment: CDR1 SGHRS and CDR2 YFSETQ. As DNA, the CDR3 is TGCGCCAGCAGCTTGGAGGGGACAGAAGAGACCCAGTACTTC. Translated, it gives CASSLEGTEETQYF.

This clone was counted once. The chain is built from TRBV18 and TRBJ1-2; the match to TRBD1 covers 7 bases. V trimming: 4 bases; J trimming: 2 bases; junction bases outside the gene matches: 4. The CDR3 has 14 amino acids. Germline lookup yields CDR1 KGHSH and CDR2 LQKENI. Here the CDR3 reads CASSQDRVNYGYTF. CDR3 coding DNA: TGTGCCAGCTCACAAGACAGGGTGAACTATGGCTACACCTTC. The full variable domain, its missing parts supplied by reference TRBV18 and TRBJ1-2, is NAGVMQNPRHLVRRRGQEARLRCSPMKGHSHVYWYRQLPEEGLKFMVYLQKENIIDESGMPKERFSAEFPKEGPSILRIQQVVRGDSAAYFCASSQDRVNYGYTFGSGTRLTVV.

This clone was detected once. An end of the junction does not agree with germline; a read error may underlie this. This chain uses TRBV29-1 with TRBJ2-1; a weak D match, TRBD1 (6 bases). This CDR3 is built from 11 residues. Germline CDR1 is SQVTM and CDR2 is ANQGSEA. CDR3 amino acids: CSVTTGGYRLF. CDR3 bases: TGCAGCGTTACGACAGGTGGATATCGGCTCTTC.